Each of the 10 T cell receptor beta chains below was sequenced from the same sample in a study of T cells in localized non-small cell lung cancer (dated by TCRdb to between 2020 and 2021). Library preparation was by the immunoSEQ multiplex PCR assay. Held by TCRdb, this immuneACCESS table contains in-frame sequences only and omits some clones. Under half of the omission traces to an unresolved V gene where checked; the cause of the rest is unknown. Counted in this sample were 35,000 to 45,000 clones; roughly 80% of them appeared once. The top ten hold about 32% of the sample. The specimen comprised PBMCs, sampled before any cancer treatment. The receptors shown here come from a woman aged 35 to 75 with stage II squamous cell lung carcinoma.

The chain links TRBV29-1 to TRBJ2-3; D unresolved. CDR3 length equals 13 residues. The germline V gene encodes CDR1 SQVTM and CDR2 ANQGSEA. V gave up 1 base and J gave up 0 bases, with 5 bases separating them. CDR3 sequence (DNA): TGCAGCGTTGAAGGGGGAAGCACAGATACGCAGTATTTT. Translation: CSVEGGSTDTQYF.

The genes are TRBV28 and TRBJ2-3; D could derive from TRBD1 or TRBD2 (5 bases each). CDR1 is MDHEN and CDR2 is SYDVKM in the germline V gene. Trimming shortened V by 7 bases and J by 2 bases, and 10 bases separated the two germline ends. CDR3 length equals 13 residues. The CDR3, as DNA: TGTGCCAGCAACCGGGACCTCACAGATACGCAGTATTTT. As protein: CASNRDLTDTQYF. The full variable domain, its missing parts supplied by reference TRBV28 and TRBJ2-3, is DVKVTQSSRYLVKRTGEKVFLECVQDMDHENMFWYRQDPGLGLRLIYFSYDVKMKEKGDIPEGYSVSREKKERFSLILESASTNQTSMYLCASNRDLTDTQYFGPGTRLTVL.

J is TRBJ1-5 and V is TRBV7-2; no definite D call. With 5 bases removed from V and 2 bases from J, the gap between germline ends came to 7 bases. Looked up from germline, CDR1 is SGHTA and CDR2 is FQGNSA. The CDR3 totals 13 residues. CDR3 loop: CASSPMGNQPQHF. In nucleotides, the CDR3 is TGTGCCAGCAGCCCGATGGGCAATCAGCCCCAGCATTTT.

The chain has TRBV6-5 and TRBJ1-1; D not resolved. CDR3 length equals 13 residues. V dropped 7 bases and J dropped 0 bases, with 9 bases sitting between them. From germline, CDR1 is MNHEY and CDR2 SVGAGI. The CDR3 coding sequence is TGTGCCAGCAAAGGACGGATGAACACTGAAGCTTTCTTT. Encoded protein: CASKGRMNTEAFF.

The sample holds one count of this clone. V usage is TRBV13 and J usage is TRBJ2-2, with 11 nucleotides matching TRBD2. V shed 5 bases and J 4 bases; nucleotides not matched to a gene: 9. Germline V gene sequence: CDR1 PRHDT, CDR2 FYEKMQ (reference sequence). The CDR3 consists of 17 residues. In DNA, the CDR3 is TGTGCCAGCAGCCGCAGCTCACTAGCGGGGGCCACCGGGGAGCTGTTTTTT. Translating it yields CASSRSSLAGATGELFF.

This clone was recorded a few times. V is TRBV4-3 and J is TRBJ2-7; no clear D. CDR1 is LGHNA, CDR2 YSLEER, per germline. There are 14 residues in the CDR3. V dropped 0 bases and J dropped 2 bases, with 8 bases sitting between them. CDR3 sequence: CASSQDMSAYEQYF. The DNA for the CDR3 is TGCGCCAGCAGCCAAGATATGTCAGCCTACGAGCAGTACTTC.

This clone has just a few counts. The chain joins TRBV7-6 to TRBJ2-7; a weak D match, TRBD1 (6 bases). There are 13 residues in the CDR3. V was trimmed by 1 base and J by 6 bases, leaving 10 bases between them. CDR1 is SGHVS, CDR2 FNYEAQ, per germline. This CDR3 reads CASSLGGQAEQYV. CDR3 nucleotides: TGTGCCAGCAGCTTAGGGGGACAAGCCGAGCAGTACGTC.

The chain combines TRBV5-6 with TRBJ2-3, with D possibly TRBD1 on 6 matching bases. The ends were cut back, 2 bases at V and 2 bases at J, with 21 bases in the middle. This CDR3 region has 18 residues. CDR1 and CDR2 (germline): SGHDT, YYEEEE. The CDR3 DNA follows: TGTGCCAGCAGCTTTTTACCCGGGACACCAAACCTCACAGATACGCAGTATTTT. It is translated as CASSFLPGTPNLTDTQYF.

This clone has just one count. The rearrangement joins TRBV4-2 to TRBJ2-5; tentative D call: TRBD2 (6 bases). Trimming took off 1 base at V and 4 bases at J, with 16 bases between the two ends. Germline CDR1 is LGHNA and CDR2 is YNFKEQ. This CDR3 contains 16 residues. CDR3 bases: TGTGCCAGCAGCCAAGGACCGGAGGCGGGGCCAGAGACCCAGTACTTC. Amino acid sequence: CASSQGPEAGPETQYF.

V gene TRBV5-8 combines with J gene TRBJ1-1, with a weak D call TRBD1 (6 bases). CDR1 SGHTS and CDR2 YDEGEE come from the germline V gene. The CDR3 contains 13 residues. Deletions cut 4 bases from V and 1 base from J, with 8 bases between. The CDR3 sequence: CASSQQGNTEAFF. The CDR3 coding sequence is TGTGCCAGCAGCCAACAGGGGAACACTGAAGCTTTCTTT.